This T cell receptor beta chain was recovered during a study of control samples from healthy donors and cancer patients. The table came from immunoSEQ multiplex PCR; TCRdb's copy has only in-frame clones and leaves some out. The sample holds 100,000 or so clones, around three quarters seen once. This clone was seen just once. The CDR3 has 14 amino acids. V lost 3 bases and J lost 3; bases outside the gene matches: 6. CDR1 is SGHRS, CDR2 YFSETQ, per germline. Source material: blood. The TCR comes from a woman between 25 and 40 years old in good health. This chain connects TRBV5-1 to TRBJ2-7; TRBD1 aligns across 7 bases. The CDR3 bases are TGCGCCAGCAGCTCAACCGGGACAGTCTACGAGCAGTACTTC. The encoded protein is CASSSTGTVYEQYF. The complete variable domain, with remaining parts taken from reference TRBV5-1 and TRBJ2-7, reads KAGVTQTPRYLIKTRGQQVTLSCSPISGHRSVSWYQQTPGQGLQFLFEYFSETQRNKGNFPGRFSGRQFSNSRSEMNVSTLELGDSALYLCASSSTGTVYEQYFGPGTRLTVT.